This section outlines one T cell receptor beta chain sequence together with its context. Antigen unknown. Alongside a J-beta primer mix, a sample-barcoded 5' primer served in a second PCR lasting roughly 6 to 11 cycles. TCRdb independently ran MiXCR on the 5' RACE reads; one entry per CDR3 protein. The data show 1.5 million to 2 million distinct CDR3 sequences, approximately 40% seen once. These data belong to a study of blood T cells in healthy people across ages. Donors ranged from roughly 6 to 95 years old and were healthy Caucasians in Russia. The amount of total RNA extracted per sample was at least 5.5 micrograms. The CDR3 has 11 amino acids. Germline CDR1 and CDR2: SQVTM and ANQGSEA. General study findings and limits: Strong correlation existed between TCR beta diversity and naive T cell percentage.

The receptor was isolated from a human donor in good health. The specimen was blood. The chain couples TRBV29-1 to TRBJ1-1, with D tentatively TRBD1 (5 bases). The CDR3 region is CSSGGTVEAFF. The CDR3 DNA reads as TGCAGTTCCGGGGGGACCGTTGAAGCTTTCTTT.